Each of the 27 T cell receptor beta chains below was sequenced from the same sample in a study of beta chain features in type 1 diabetes (dated by TCRdb to between 2017 and 2018). What the research found in general, with its limitations: Type 1 diabetes patients showed a moderate but significant shortening of TCRB CDR3 length in all four CD4+ subsets.

No cognate antigen is known for these TCRs. Libraries were prepared through the immunoSEQ multiplex PCR assay. The entire isolated RNA was reverse transcribed using the High Capacity cDNA Reverse Transcription Kit, and thus expressed TCRB transcripts were sequenced. The source is immuneACCESS, and TCRdb retained only in-frame sequences with V and J called. Part of the clones is not carried over; for the studies checked, unresolved V genes explain less than half of this, and the remainder is unexplained. The sample table shows around 150,000 clones, and roughly 65% are seen once. Together, the top ten hold about 0.091% of the sample. Sequencing used naive CD4+ T cells from blood. This specimen's cell subset or site label, per the study, means: true naive CD4+ T cells. These receptors were collected from a young man with type 1 diabetes.

This clone was detected only a few times. The chain is built from TRBV5-6 and TRBJ2-7; no clear D. Trimming removed 0 bases from V and 5 bases from J, with 3 bases in between. Germline CDR1 SGHDT, CDR2 YYEEEE. CDR3 length equals 11 residues. CDR3 coding DNA: TGTGCCAGCAGCTTGGATCACGAGCAGTACTTC. Encoded protein: CASSLDHEQYF.

This rearrangement joins TRBV7-2 to TRBJ2-3, with D tentatively TRBD2 (5 bases). Looked up from germline, CDR1 is SGHTA and CDR2 is FQGNSA. The CDR3 has 12 amino acids. The ends were cut back, 5 bases at V and 8 bases at J, with 11 bases in the middle. The CDR3, as DNA: TGTGCCAGCAGCCGGGATCTGGGTACGCAGTATTTT. It encodes CASSRDLGTQYF.

This clone was observed a few times. The J gene is TRBJ2-2, the V gene TRBV29-1; D is unresolved. V gave up 7 bases and J gave up 4 bases, with 13 bases separating them. The CDR3 contains 13 residues. The V gene's germline CDR1 is SQVTM and CDR2 ANQGSEA. CDR3 sequence reads: CSASAVVTGELFF. CDR3 DNA sequence: TGCAGCGCCAGTGCGGTAGTCACCGGGGAGCTGTTTTTT.

This chain links TRBV20-1 with TRBJ2-7; D is ambiguous. Germline-derived CDR1 and CDR2 are DFQATT and SNEGSKA (reference sequence). The CDR3 consists of 10 residues. V was pared by 3 bases and J by 6 bases, with 6 bases between. The CDR3 loop is CSASRSEQYF. CDR3 in DNA: TGCAGTGCTAGTAGGTCCGAGCAGTACTTC.

The chain combines TRBV29-1 with TRBJ2-2; perhaps TRBD1 as D (5 bases). The CDR3 spans 12 residues. Germline V gene data show CDR1 as SQVTM and CDR2 as ANQGSEA. V gave up 4 bases and J gave up 7 bases, with 10 bases separating them. The CDR3 is CSVGRASGELFF. The CDR3 DNA reads TGCAGCGTTGGCAGGGCCAGCGGGGAGCTGTTTTTT.

J is TRBJ1-4 and V is TRBV7-2, with 10 bases that match TRBD1. There are 14 residues in the CDR3. CDR1 and CDR2 (germline): SGHTA, FQGNSA. V trimming: 6 bases; J trimming: 6 bases; junction bases outside the gene matches: 4. CDR3 amino acids: CASRPGTGDEKLFF. CDR3 in DNA: TGTGCCAGCAGGCCCGGGACAGGGGATGAAAAACTGTTTTTT.

This chain links TRBV6-5 with TRBJ1-2; D may be TRBD1 (6 bases). Trimming shortened V by 8 bases and J by 6 bases, and 10 bases separated the two germline ends. Germline-derived CDR1 and CDR2 are MNHEY and SVGAGI. This CDR3 contains 11 residues. In DNA form, the CDR3 reads TGTGCCAGCGGAACAGGGAATGGCTACACCTTC. It encodes CASGTGNGYTF.

The chain uses TRBV30 and TRBJ1-6; no clear D. CDR1 and CDR2 (germline): GTSNPN, SVGIG (reference sequence). Trimming removed 8 bases from V and 7 bases from J, with 12 bases in between. CDR3 length: 12 residues. The CDR3 DNA reads TGTGCCCGGACCCTCGCGAATTCACCCCTCCACTTT. It specifies CARTLANSPLHF.

The chain uses TRBV29-1 and TRBJ1-1; D is unresolved. Germline-derived CDR1 and CDR2 are SQVTM and ANQGSEA. Trimming stripped 3 bases from V and 0 bases from J, with 11 bases between. This CDR3 region has 14 residues. CDR3 sequence: CSVEASGLNTEAFF. The CDR3 region has the DNA TGCAGCGTTGAGGCTTCGGGGTTGAACACTGAAGCTTTCTTT.

The J gene is TRBJ1-4, the V gene TRBV25-1; no firm D call. Between the trimmed V and J ends, which lost 6 bases and 5 bases, there was a span of 4 bases. CDR1 and CDR2 from the germline V gene are MGHDK and SYGVNS. The CDR3 has 11 amino acids. The CDR3 spells CASRQNEKLFF. The CDR3 DNA follows: TGTGCCAGCAGACAAAATGAAAAACTGTTTTTT.

CDR3 protein: CASSRPVGDTQYF. In nucleotides, the CDR3 is TGTGCCAGCAGTAGGCCGGTGGGAGATACGCAGTATTTT. V is TRBV25-1 and J is TRBJ2-3, with no clear D. The CDR3 covers 13 residues. Trimming removed 5 bases at V and 5 bases at J, with 11 bases between. Per germline, CDR1 MGHDK and CDR2 SYGVNS.

This sequence joins TRBV20-1 and TRBJ2-3, with no clear D. The germline gives CDR1 DFQATT, CDR2 SNEGSKA (reference sequence). V lost 5 bases, J lost 5 bases, and 8 bases lay in between. The CDR3 spans 11 residues. CDR3 residues: CSAHEGDTQYF. CDR3 DNA: TGCAGTGCTCATGAAGGAGATACGCAGTATTTT.

The chain couples TRBV5-1 to TRBJ2-7; TRBD2 is a possible D gene (5 bases). This CDR3 region has 14 residues. V was shortened by 1 base and J by 2 bases, with 10 bases between the two germline ends. The germline V gene has CDR1 SGHRS and CDR2 YFSETQ. The CDR3 DNA reads as TGCGCCAGCAGCTTGATGATCGGGACCTACGAGCAGTACTTC. Protein sequence: CASSLMIGTYEQYF.

The chain employs TRBV2 and TRBJ2-1; either TRBD1 or TRBD2 may supply D (7 bases each). The CDR3 loop spans 13 amino acids. Trimming removed 9 bases from V and 6 bases from J, with 15 bases in between. Germline V gene lookup returns CDR1 SNHLY and CDR2 FYNNEI. The DNA of the CDR3 is TGTGCCAGTAGACAGGGAGGGAGCAATGAGCAGTTCTTC. Translation: CASRQGGSNEQFF.

The rearrangement joins TRBV25-1 to TRBJ1-4; D unclear. This CDR3 comprises 16 residues. Germline V gives CDR1 MGHDK, CDR2 SYGVNS. The V end was cut by 2 bases, the J end by 0 bases, with 10 bases between. CDR3: CASSEGRESTNEKLFF. The CDR3 DNA reads as TGTGCCAGCAGTGAAGGGAGGGAATCAACTAATGAAAAACTGTTTTTT.

V usage is TRBV4-1 and J usage is TRBJ2-7; TRBD1 matches 9 bases. V lost 0 bases and J lost 3; bases outside the gene matches: 3. The CDR3 extends over 15 amino acids. Germline CDR1 reads MGHRA; CDR2 reads YSYEKL. The CDR3 coding sequence is TGCGCCAGCAGCCAAGAGTCGGACAGGGGCTACGAGCAGTACTTC. It translates to CASSQESDRGYEQYF.

The rearrangement links TRBV7-9 to TRBJ1-2; D may be TRBD1 (6 bases). The CDR3 loop spans 14 amino acids. Germline V lookup: CDR1 SEHNR, CDR2 FQNEAQ (reference sequence). With 5 bases removed from V and 4 bases from J, the gap between germline ends came to 14 bases. The CDR3 is CASSPDRAGYGYTF. DNA for the CDR3: TGTGCCAGCAGCCCGGACAGAGCTGGCTATGGCTACACCTTC.

This chain links TRBV29-1 with TRBJ2-5; perhaps TRBD1 as D (5 bases). V lost 6 bases and J lost 5, with 10 bases in between. Germline V lookup: CDR1 SQVTM, CDR2 ANQGSEA. CDR3 length: 11 residues. The CDR3 reads CSVSQGETQYF. In nucleotides, the CDR3 is TGCAGCGTCTCCCAGGGTGAGACCCAGTACTTC.

This clone appeared a single time. The chain recombines TRBV10-3 with TRBJ2-7, with D possibly being TRBD2 (5 bases). The germline V and J ends were trimmed by 7 bases and 9 bases, with 19 bases remaining between them. Germline loops: CDR1 ENHRY, CDR2 SYGVKD. The CDR3 extends over 13 amino acids. The CDR3 nucleotides are TGTGCCATCAAGTCCCAGGAGCCACGGGGGCAGTACTTC. This encodes CAIKSQEPRGQYF.

This clone has more than one count but fewer than ten. The rearrangement joins TRBV29-1 to TRBJ2-7; 7 nucleotides line up with TRBD1. The CDR3 loop spans 14 amino acids. J gave up 5 bases and V 4 bases, and 11 bases lay outside the gene matches. Germline values: CDR1 SQVTM, CDR2 ANQGSEA. The CDR3 spells CSVAAPTGAHEQYF. The CDR3 DNA sequence: TGCAGCGTTGCAGCCCCTACAGGGGCCCACGAGCAGTACTTC.

The rearrangement joins TRBV7-2 to TRBJ2-7; D not certain. The CDR3 has 15 residues. Germline CDR1 and CDR2: SGHTA and FQGNSA. Trimming took off 1 base at V and 2 bases at J, with 12 bases between the two ends. CDR3: CASSLDPASAYEQYF. The CDR3 DNA reads TGTGCCAGCAGCTTAGATCCCGCATCGGCCTACGAGCAGTACTTC.

In this sample, this clone turned up a few times. In the same sample, other DNA sequences code for this CDR3. V gene TRBV7-9 combines with J gene TRBJ1-1; D is ambiguous. There are 13 residues in the CDR3. CDR1 and CDR2 (germline): SEHNR, FQNEAQ (reference sequence). The germline V and J ends were trimmed by 1 base and 0 bases, with 3 bases remaining between them. CDR3 DNA: TGTGCCAGCAGCTTAGAGGTGAACACTGAAGCTTTCTTT. Protein sequence: CASSLEVNTEAFF.

The gene calls are TRBV30 and TRBJ1-2, with D possibly matching TRBD1 (6 bases). This CDR3 has 13 amino acids. Germline V gives CDR1 GTSNPN, CDR2 SVGIG (reference sequence). Trimming left V 3 bases short and J 4 bases short, with 12 bases between. CDR3 in amino acids: CAWSRGIRYGYTF. In DNA form, the CDR3 reads TGTGCCTGGAGCAGGGGAATTCGCTATGGCTACACCTTC.

This clone has a handful of counts. V and J are TRBV7-9 and TRBJ2-3; D call uncertain. CDR1 and CDR2 (germline): SEHNR, FQNEAQ (reference sequence). The CDR3 consists of 11 residues. Trimming left V 11 bases short and J 2 bases short, with 8 bases between. CDR3 sequence: CAGGSTDTQYF. Here the CDR3 DNA reads TGTGCCGGCGGATCCACAGATACGCAGTATTTT.

CDR3 loop: CAWGVGIRTDTQYF. DNA of the CDR3: TGTGCCTGGGGAGTAGGGATTCGCACAGATACGCAGTATTTT. J is TRBJ2-3 and V is TRBV30; no reliable D call. CDR3 length: 14 amino acids. The ends were cut back, 5 bases at V and 1 base at J, with 13 bases in the middle. Germline V lookup: CDR1 GTSNPN, CDR2 SVGIG (reference sequence).

This rearrangement joins TRBV20-1 to TRBJ2-7; D unclear. CDR1 is DFQATT, CDR2 SNEGSKA, per germline (reference sequence). V was pared by 8 bases and J by 2 bases, with 10 bases between. The CDR3 loop spans 11 amino acids. Here the CDR3 reads CSTDTAYEQYF. The DNA of the CDR3 is TGCAGTACTGACACTGCCTACGAGCAGTACTTC.

The chain recombines TRBV7-9 with TRBJ2-5; D unclear. Germline CDR1 is SEHNR and CDR2 is FQNEAQ (reference sequence). This CDR3 contains 14 residues. V was clipped by 5 bases and J by 1 base, with 11 bases between them. CDR3 nucleotide sequence: TGTGCCAGCAGCCCTGGGAACATCCAAGAGACCCAGTACTTC. As protein: CASSPGNIQETQYF.